The 25 T cell receptor beta chains reported below all come from one sample, sequenced in a study of blood T cell repertoires in COVID-19 (dated by TCRdb to 2018 to 2020). Library generation was performed with the immunoSEQ multiplex PCR assay. The table was pulled from immuneACCESS by TCRdb, which kept in-frame rearrangements only. Such tables lose some clones; where checked, under half of the loss comes from unresolved V genes, and the rest has no known cause. This sample has a few hundred thousand clones in its table, and around four fifths of those were observed once. 15% of the sample lies in the top ten. Sequenced material: PBMCs or T cells enriched from blood (not recorded which). Every receptor here comes from a man between 35 and 55 years old who had recovered from COVID-19.

This chain connects TRBV2 to TRBJ1-1; 7 bases agree with TRBD1. V lost 4 bases and J lost 6; bases outside the gene matches: 8. Germline CDR1 is SNHLY and CDR2 is FYNNEI. The CDR3 consists of 14 residues. CDR3 bases: TGTGCCAGCAGTGGGGGACAGTTTATGGCTGAAGCTTTCTTT. It encodes CASSGGQFMAEAFF.

This clone was seen only once. The gene calls are TRBV9 and TRBJ1-2; 8 positions agree with TRBD1. V was clipped by 4 bases and J by 0 bases; unmatched bases: 5. This CDR3 comprises 15 residues. Germline loops: CDR1 SGDLS, CDR2 YYNGEE. The CDR3 bases are TGTGCCAGCAGCCGGGACAGGCCATCTAACTATGGCTACACCTTC. As protein: CASSRDRPSNYGYTF.

This chain joins TRBV7-9 and TRBJ1-3; D may be TRBD1 (5 bases). The CDR3 is 14 residues long. Germline-derived CDR1 and CDR2 are SEHNR and FQNEAQ (reference sequence). The V and J ends lost 7 bases and 7 bases respectively, with 17 bases between them. This CDR3 is CASTIGGDDNTIYF. The CDR3, as DNA: TGTGCCAGCACTATCGGAGGGGATGACAACACCATATATTTT.

The chain joins TRBV28 to TRBJ1-2; no clear D. Germline V gene data show CDR1 as MDHEN and CDR2 as SYDVKM. The CDR3 runs to 12 residues. V was pared by 5 bases and J by 8 bases, with 12 bases between. The CDR3 DNA is TGTGCCAGCAGTCCGCGTATGGTGGGCTACACCTTC. Translating gives CASSPRMVGYTF.

The CDR3, as DNA: TGTGCCAGCAGGCGGTGGGACAGAGACACTGAAGCTTTCTTT. Amino acid sequence: CASRRWDRDTEAFF. J is TRBJ1-1 and V is TRBV27; 7 bases agree with TRBD1. With 6 bases clipped from V and 3 bases from J, the junction kept 7 bases outside the gene matches. The CDR3 totals 14 residues. Looked up from germline, CDR1 is MNHEY and CDR2 is SMNVEV (reference sequence).

V and J are TRBV7-2 and TRBJ1-6; possibly TRBD1 for D (6 bases). V lost 5 bases to trimming and J lost 7 bases, with 15 bases between them. The CDR3 loop spans 15 amino acids. CDR1 and CDR2 (germline): SGHTA, FQGNSA. The CDR3 bases are TGTGCCAGCAGCGCGGGGGCCGTTGGAAATTCACCCCTCCACTTT. Protein sequence: CASSAGAVGNSPLHF.

The chain has TRBV7-3 and TRBJ1-1; D ambiguous. There are 16 residues in the CDR3. V was pared by 0 bases and J by 1 base, with 12 bases between. Germline CDR1 and CDR2: SGHTA and FQGTGA. The CDR3 sequence is CASSLTGGFANTEAFF. The CDR3 DNA is TGTGCCAGCAGCTTAACCGGAGGATTTGCGAACACTGAAGCTTTCTTT.

The chain employs TRBV2 and TRBJ1-2; TRBD1 matches at 7 bases. This CDR3 is built from 12 residues. Trimming removed 7 bases from V and 4 bases from J; junction bases left unmatched: 3. Germline lookup yields CDR1 SNHLY and CDR2 FYNNEI. CDR3 sequence (DNA): TGTGCCAGCAAGGGGACAGTCTATGGCTACACCTTC. Its protein product is CASKGTVYGYTF.

This chain uses TRBV18 with TRBJ2-7; D is possibly TRBD2 (6 bases). There are 14 residues in the CDR3. From germline, CDR1 is KGHSH and CDR2 LQKENI. V lost 4 bases, J lost 6 bases, and 16 bases lay in between. CDR3 in DNA: TGTGCCAGCTCACGCCGGACCGGAGGGTTCGAGCAGTACTTC. It encodes CASSRRTGGFEQYF.

This clone was found once. The chain couples TRBV3-1 (or the pseudogene TRBV3-2) to TRBJ1-1, with 7 bases lining up with TRBD1. This CDR3 has 14 residues. With V trimmed by 4 bases and J by 1 base, 3 bases remained unmatched. Per the germline V gene, CDR1 is LGHDT and CDR2 is YNNKEL (reference sequence). The CDR3 loop is CASSPRTGNTEAFF. DNA of the CDR3: TGTGCCAGCAGCCCCAGGACAGGGAACACTGAAGCTTTCTTT.

The gene calls are TRBV9 and TRBJ2-1, with TRBD2 matching 10 bases. Trimming removed 4 bases from V and 9 bases from J; junction bases left unmatched: 7. Per the germline V gene, CDR1 is SGDLS and CDR2 is YYNGEE. The CDR3 runs to 14 residues. This chain's CDR3 is CASSQRGGPGEQFF. CDR3 in DNA: TGTGCCAGCAGCCAGCGGGGGGGCCCTGGTGAGCAGTTCTTC.

The genes are TRBV6-5 and TRBJ2-3, with 9 bases aligning to TRBD2. Germline V gene lookup returns CDR1 MNHEY and CDR2 SVGAGI. CDR3 length: 14 amino acids. The trim removed 8 bases at V and 4 bases at J, leaving 7 bases unmatched. CDR3 DNA: TGTGCCAGCCACCTAGCGGGACTCTCAGATACGCAGTATTTT. Amino acid sequence: CASHLAGLSDTQYF.

CDR3: CASSQDPRQAATGNQPQHF. The CDR3 bases are TGTGCCAGCAGCCAAGATCCCCGACAGGCCGCCACGGGCAATCAGCCCCAGCATTTT. The chain joins TRBV4-2 to TRBJ1-5; D is possibly TRBD1 (6 bases). CDR3 size: 19 residues. V lost 0 bases to trimming and J lost 2 bases, with 20 bases between them. Germline CDR1 reads LGHNA; CDR2 reads YNFKEQ.

The V call is TRBV4-1, the J call TRBJ2-4; D perhaps matches TRBD2 (6 bases). Germline lookup yields CDR1 MGHRA and CDR2 YSYEKL. V was shortened by 0 bases and J by 6 bases, with 18 bases between the two germline ends. The CDR3 consists of 17 residues. CDR3 sequence reads: CASSQDNPWDSPNIQYF. The CDR3 DNA follows: TGCGCCAGCAGCCAAGATAACCCCTGGGACTCACCAAACATTCAGTACTTC.

The chain combines TRBV4-3 with TRBJ2-6, with TRBD2 matching over 9 bases. J lost 2 bases, V lost 0 bases, and 2 bases had no gene match. The CDR3 spans 17 residues. Germline V lookup: CDR1 LGHNA, CDR2 YSLEER. The CDR3 DNA follows: TGCGCCAGCAGCCAAGATGTAGCGGGGGCTGGGGCCAACGTCCTGACTTTC. This gives the protein CASSQDVAGAGANVLTF.

The V gene is TRBV15, the J gene TRBJ2-7, with D possibly being TRBD1 (5 bases). Between the trimmed V and J ends, which lost 0 bases and 3 bases, there was a span of 6 bases. The germline gives CDR1 LNHNV, CDR2 YYDKDF (reference sequence). CDR3 length: 13 amino acids. CDR3 region: CATSRDRDYEQYF. As DNA, the CDR3 is TGTGCCACCAGCAGAGACAGGGACTACGAGCAGTACTTC.

The rearrangement links TRBV30 to TRBJ1-3; D gene unclear. Looked up from germline, CDR1 is GTSNPN and CDR2 is SVGIG (reference sequence). V lost 5 bases and J lost 1, with 6 bases in between. The CDR3 sequence is 12 residues long. CDR3 amino acids: CAWGPSGNTIYF. CDR3 DNA sequence: TGTGCCTGGGGCCCGTCTGGAAACACCATATATTTT.

This clone was counted between two and nine times. The chain is built from TRBV3-1 (or the pseudogene TRBV3-2) and TRBJ1-2; the match to TRBD1 covers 7 bases. V gave up 8 bases and J gave up 5 bases; unmatched junction bases: 14. Germline V gene data show CDR1 as LGHDT and CDR2 as YNNKEL (reference sequence). The CDR3 contains 15 residues. CDR3 in amino acids: CASSRTGGITYGYTF. CDR3 DNA: TGTGCCAGCTCACGGACAGGTGGGATTACTTATGGCTACACCTTC.

This clone has ten or more counts. The chain combines TRBV19 with TRBJ1-2, with 7 positions matching TRBD1. Germline V CDR1 and CDR2: LNHDA, SQIVND (reference sequence). V lost 4 bases to trimming and J lost 7 bases; unmatched junction nucleotides: 12. This CDR3 region has 15 residues. The CDR3 sequence: CASSTPGQAEGGYTF. CDR3 sequence (DNA): TGTGCCAGTAGTACACCAGGACAGGCGGAAGGTGGCTACACCTTC.

V is TRBV6-4 and J is TRBJ2-3, with 8 positions matching TRBD1. CDR1 is MRHNA and CDR2 is SNTAGT in the germline V gene. With 10 bases clipped from V and 3 bases from J, the junction kept 6 bases outside the gene matches. CDR3 size: 13 residues. CDR3: CATEDRETDTQYF. The CDR3 nucleotides are TGTGCCACCGAGGACAGGGAAACAGATACGCAGTATTTT.

V usage is TRBV24-1 and J usage is TRBJ2-3, with a possible D match to TRBD1 (6 bases). The length of the CDR3 is 18 residues. The germline CDR1 and CDR2 sequences are KGHDR and SFDVKD. Trimming removed 6 bases from V and 0 bases from J, with 21 bases in between. The CDR3 DNA sequence: TGTGCCACCAGTCCCACCCTCGGACAGCGAAAGAGCACAGATACGCAGTATTTT. Encoded protein: CATSPTLGQRKSTDTQYF.

The gene calls are TRBV21-1 and TRBJ1-2; TRBD1, the table's D call, lacks a check against the DNA. TRBV21-1 is labeled a pseudogene. CDR3 length: 16 amino acids. CDR3 sequence: CASSRRQSHPNYGYTF. The CDR3 region has the DNA TGTGCCAGCAGCAGACGACAGAGCCACCCAAACTATGGCTACACCTTC.

This chain joins TRBV5-4 and TRBJ2-2, with 7 bases fitting TRBD2. The CDR3 runs to 13 residues. J lost 7 bases, V lost 4 bases, and 4 bases had no gene match. The germline V gene encodes CDR1 SGHNT and CDR2 YYREEE (reference sequence). The CDR3 coding sequence is TGTGCCAGCAGCCCCAGGGAGGGCGGGGAGCTGTTTTTT. It yields the protein CASSPREGGELFF.

This clone has a handful of counts. The rearrangement joins TRBV5-1 to TRBJ1-2; TRBD1 agrees at 7 bases. CDR1 is SGHRS and CDR2 is YFSETQ in the germline V gene. The CDR3 length is 13 residues. Losses at the gene ends were 3 bases for V and 2 bases for J; bases not matched to a gene: 1. The DNA of the CDR3 is TGCGCCAGCAGCTGGGGACAGAACTATGGCTACACCTTC. This translates into CASSWGQNYGYTF.

This sequence joins TRBV30 and TRBJ2-2; a weak D match, TRBD1 (5 bases). Germline values: CDR1 GTSNPN, CDR2 SVGIG (reference sequence). With 3 bases removed from V and 5 bases from J, the gap between germline ends came to 16 bases. This CDR3 contains 15 residues. The CDR3 DNA sequence: TGTGCCTGGAGACCCCAACCAAGGGGAACCGGGGAGCTGTTTTTT. Amino acid sequence: CAWRPQPRGTGELFF.